This TCR beta chain was sequenced for a study of cytomegalovirus exposure and HLA in healthy donors. The germline gives CDR1 SGHRS, CDR2 YFSETQ. Trimming left V 1 base short and J 0 bases short, with 11 bases between. The CDR3 runs to 15 residues. Overall study findings and caveats: Rare sequences made up most TCRs, while some public TCRs were found in many donors. In vitro testing confirmed a few CMV-associated chains as specific for CMV antigens. Diagnosis of cytomegalovirus status made by the classifier reportedly showed high specificity and sensitivity.

Assay used: immunoSEQ multiplex PCR; TCRdb lists only in-frame clones, some missing. Of about 170,000 clones in the sample, roughly 91% are singletons; the top ten hold 4% to 4.5%. Points on this clone: The antigen is unknown.

The sequencing input was PBMCs. The chain is built from TRBV5-1 and TRBJ2-7; tentative D call: TRBD2 (6 bases). This sequence was found in a man younger than 35 in good health and CMV-seropositive. Here the CDR3 reads CASSLTGTVSYEQYF. For the CDR3, the DNA is TGCGCCAGCAGCTTGACTGGGACTGTCTCCTACGAGCAGTACTTC.